Below, 19 T cell receptor beta chains from the same sample are listed, as sequenced in a study of cytomegalovirus exposure and HLA in healthy donors. TCRdb's copy holds only in-frame clones and misses some; the assay was immunoSEQ multiplex PCR. The sample holds over 85,000 clones; 89% are singletons and the top ten take around 1.8%. The sequenced sample consisted of PBMCs. These receptors were taken from a woman under 30 in good health and CMV-seronegative.

The chain links TRBV19 to TRBJ2-7; 12 bases are shared with TRBD1. The trim removed 6 bases at V and 5 bases at J, leaving 5 bases unmatched. Germline V CDR1 and CDR2: LNHDA, SQIVND (reference sequence). The CDR3 is made up of 14 amino acids. The DNA for the CDR3 is TGTGCCAGTAGCTTGGGACAGGGGGCTGACGAGCAGTACTTC. Encoded protein: CASSLGQGADEQYF.

The chain recombines TRBV5-8 with TRBJ1-1, with no clear D. From germline, CDR1 is SGHTS and CDR2 YDEGEE. V shed 2 bases and J shed 3 bases, with 8 bases lying between them. This CDR3 comprises 13 residues. CDR3 protein: CASSFGSYTEAFF. CDR3 in DNA: TGTGCCAGCAGCTTCGGTAGCTACACTGAAGCTTTCTTT.

The J gene is TRBJ1-2, the V gene TRBV30, with D uncertain. With 8 bases removed from V and 2 bases from J, the gap between germline ends came to 15 bases. CDR1 is GTSNPN and CDR2 is SVGIG in the germline V gene (reference sequence). The CDR3 sequence is 13 residues long. For the CDR3, the DNA is TGTGCCAATCCAAAAACCGGGAACTATGGCTACACCTTC. Residues: CANPKTGNYGYTF.

This chain joins TRBV7-2 and TRBJ1-3; no firm D call. Germline assignment: CDR1 SGHTA and CDR2 FQGNSA. The CDR3 contains 14 residues. V was cut by 0 bases and J by 6 bases, with 9 bases left in between. CDR3 region: CASSLAGLENTIYF. The CDR3 DNA reads as TGTGCCAGCAGCTTAGCTGGACTGGAAAACACCATATATTTT.

V is TRBV5-6 and J is TRBJ2-2; 8 bases match TRBD1. The V segment lost 3 bases and the J segment 4 bases; nucleotides outside the gene matches: 5. Germline V gene sequence: CDR1 SGHDT, CDR2 YYEEEE. This CDR3 comprises 15 residues. This chain's CDR3 is CASSSRGRRTGELFF. The CDR3 coding sequence is TGTGCCAGCAGCTCCAGGGGGCGGCGCACCGGGGAGCTGTTTTTT.

The chain is built from TRBV29-1 and TRBJ1-2; 7 nucleotides line up with TRBD1. V was clipped by 7 bases and J by 7 bases; unmatched bases: 9. The CDR3 extends over 12 amino acids. The germline V gene encodes CDR1 SQVTM and CDR2 ANQGSEA. Here the CDR3 reads CSGRQGGSGYTF. In DNA form, the CDR3 reads TGCAGCGGTCGACAGGGAGGTAGTGGCTACACCTTC.

This clone rates as medium-sized (0.01 to 0.1%). The chain joins TRBV28 to TRBJ2-1; D might be TRBD1 (5 bases). V lost 6 bases, J lost 9 bases, and 12 bases lay in between. This CDR3 spans 12 amino acids. The V gene's germline CDR1 is MDHEN and CDR2 SYDVKM. CDR3 DNA: TGTGCCAGCAGCCCAGGGTTGGGTGAGCAGTTCTTC. Its protein is CASSPGLGEQFF.

This clone came up a few times. This chain joins TRBV7-2 and TRBJ2-6, with a weak D call TRBD2 (5 bases). The V and J ends lost 5 bases and 2 bases respectively, with 10 bases between them. Per germline, CDR1 SGHTA and CDR2 FQGNSA. CDR3 length equals 15 residues. DNA of the CDR3: TGTGCCAGCAGCCCGGGGTTGACTGGGGCCAACGTCCTGACTTTC. As protein: CASSPGLTGANVLTF.

The rearrangement links TRBV28 to TRBJ1-2, with a tentative D call TRBD1 (6 bases). The V end was cut by 5 bases, the J end by 3 bases, with 22 bases between. The CDR3 is made up of 17 amino acids. In germline, CDR1 is MDHEN, CDR2 SYDVKM. CDR3 loop: CASSPYWTDDNYYGYTF. The CDR3 coding sequence is TGTGCCAGCAGTCCCTACTGGACAGACGACAATTACTATGGCTACACCTTC.

The rearrangement uses TRBV21-1 and TRBJ1-2; TRBD1 reflects the table's D call only, with no check against the DNA. TRBV21-1 is an annotated pseudogene. There are 15 residues in the CDR3. The CDR3 loop reads CASSKGPGQGYGYTF. CDR3 nucleotides: TGTGCCAGCAGCAAGGGACCGGGACAGGGGTATGGCTACACCTTC.

The J gene is TRBJ2-5, the V gene TRBV4-1; 12 bases match TRBD2. The junction had 12 bases not matched to a gene; V was cut back by 0 bases and J by 1 base. Germline values: CDR1 MGHRA, CDR2 YSYEKL. This CDR3 has 20 residues. The DNA of the CDR3 is TGCGCCAGCAGCCAAGACGGACTAGCGGGATGGACGAAAATCCAAGAGACCCAGTACTTC. As protein: CASSQDGLAGWTKIQETQYF.

This sequence joins TRBV6-1 and TRBJ1-4; TRBD1 matches at 7 bases. The CDR3 has 15 residues. Per germline, CDR1 MNHNS and CDR2 SASEGT. The J segment lost 7 bases and the V segment lost 5 bases, leaving 10 bases of the junction unmatched. The DNA for the CDR3 is TGTGCCAGCAGTCCTGGAGGGGGCGCCGCTGAAAAACTGTTTTTT. Its translation: CASSPGGGAAEKLFF.

The chain combines TRBV5-1 with TRBJ1-2, with 7 bases lining up with TRBD1. CDR1 is SGHRS and CDR2 is YFSETQ in the germline V gene. Trimming removed 0 bases from V and 4 bases from J; junction bases left unmatched: 3. The CDR3 is made up of 14 amino acids. The CDR3 protein is CASSLEGDSYGYTF. The DNA of the CDR3 is TGCGCCAGCAGCTTGGAAGGGGACAGCTATGGCTACACCTTC. The full variable domain, with the rest looked up from reference TRBV5-1 and TRBJ1-2, is KAGVTQTPRYLIKTRGQQVTLSCSPISGHRSVSWYQQTPGQGLQFLFEYFSETQRNKGNFPGRFSGRQFSNSRSEMNVSTLELGDSALYLCASSLEGDSYGYTFGSGTRLTVV.

CDR3 residues: CASSSTSGEETQYF. For the CDR3, the DNA is TGCGCCAGCAGCTCGACTAGCGGGGAGGAGACCCAGTACTTC. This sequence joins TRBV5-1 and TRBJ2-5, with 11 bases fitting TRBD2. Germline V lookup: CDR1 SGHRS, CDR2 YFSETQ. The CDR3 runs to 14 residues. V was clipped by 3 bases and J by 5 bases; unmatched bases: 3.

The J gene is TRBJ2-1, the V gene TRBV4-1, with D perhaps TRBD1 (6 bases). CDR3 length: 16 residues. V was shortened by 7 bases and J by 15 bases, with 31 bases between the two germline ends. From germline, CDR1 is MGHRA and CDR2 YSYEKL. CDR3 protein: CASTLSHGGGPIRLFF. Written as DNA, the CDR3 is TGCGCCAGCACCCTATCCCACGGTGGGGGCCCTATCCGCCTGTTCTTC.

This sequence joins TRBV6-6 and TRBJ2-7; the D gene is possibly TRBD2 (7 bases). The germline V gene has CDR1 MNHNY and CDR2 SVGAGI (reference sequence). Deletions cut 7 bases from V and 3 bases from J, with 19 bases between. The CDR3 is made up of 15 amino acids. Written as DNA, the CDR3 is TGTGCCAGCACTGGGAGGGGGACGGTAGACTACGAGCAGTACTTC. Translated: CASTGRGTVDYEQYF.

This chain joins TRBV28 and TRBJ1-2; 9 nucleotides match TRBD1. V trimming: 6 bases; J trimming: 7 bases; junction bases outside the gene matches: 9. The CDR3 length is 14 residues. The germline V gene encodes CDR1 MDHEN and CDR2 SYDVKM. The CDR3 spells CASSPGTGYRGYTF. As DNA, the CDR3 is TGTGCCAGCAGCCCCGGGACAGGGTATCGTGGCTACACCTTC.

A single count supports this clone. V and J are TRBV9 and TRBJ2-1; 8 nucleotides match TRBD1. Germline V gene lookup returns CDR1 SGDLS and CDR2 YYNGEE. The J segment lost 10 bases and the V segment lost 0 bases, leaving 9 bases of the junction unmatched. CDR3 length equals 15 residues. The CDR3 sequence is CASSVVGQGISEQFF. CDR3 DNA sequence: TGTGCCAGCAGCGTAGTAGGACAGGGCATTTCGGAGCAGTTCTTC.

V and J are TRBV10-1 and TRBJ1-1; no firm D call. The CDR3 is 16 residues long. With 7 bases removed from V and 1 base from J, the gap between germline ends came to 19 bases. The V gene's germline CDR1 is WNHNN and CDR2 SYGVQD (reference sequence). The CDR3 loop is CASISPPTRRNTEAFF. The CDR3 nucleotides read TGCGCCAGCATTTCCCCCCCAACAAGAAGGAACACTGAAGCTTTCTTT.